The TCR beta chain under discussion was sequenced for a study of T cells in Graves' hyperthyroidism and ophthalmopathy. Details on this clonotype: The junction departs from the called germline gene at one end, perhaps through a read error.

CDR3 length: 15 amino acids. The germline V gene encodes CDR1 MNHEY and CDR2 SVGEGT. Amplified regions were TCR beta CDR3 sequences from RNA transcripts. The HTBI set primed first-round TCR CDR3 RT-PCR. TCRdb re-called the multiplex PCR reads through MiXCR, storing one row per CDR3 protein. The table records a few hundred thousand distinct CDR3 sequences, about 12% of them present only once. Sequenced input: blood. The chain links TRBV6-2 or TRBV6-3 to TRBJ2-5, with no clear D. The clonotype comes from a woman younger than 30 with Graves' hyperthyroidism. In nucleotides, the CDR3 is TGTGCCAGCAGGCCTTTCTCGGACGGAAAAGAGACCCGGTACTTC. It translates to CASRPFSDGKETRYF.